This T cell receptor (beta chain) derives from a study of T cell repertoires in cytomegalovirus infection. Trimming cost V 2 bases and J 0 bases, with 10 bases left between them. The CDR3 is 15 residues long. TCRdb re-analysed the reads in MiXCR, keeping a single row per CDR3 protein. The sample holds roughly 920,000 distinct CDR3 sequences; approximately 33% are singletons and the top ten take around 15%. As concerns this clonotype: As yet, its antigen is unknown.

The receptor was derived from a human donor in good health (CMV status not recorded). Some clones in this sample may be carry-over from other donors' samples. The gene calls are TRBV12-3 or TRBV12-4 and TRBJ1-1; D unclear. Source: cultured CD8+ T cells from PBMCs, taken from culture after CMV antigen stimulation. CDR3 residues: CASSLIASVNTEAFF. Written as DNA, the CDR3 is TGTGCCAGCAGTTTAATTGCCAGTGTGAACACTGAAGCTTTCTTT.